The 4 T cell receptor beta chains below all came from one sample that was sequenced in a study of technical replicates of blood from a handful of donors. This table comes from immunoSEQ multiplex PCR, and its TCRdb copy is limited to in-frame clones, with some not included. Of 60,000 to 85,000 clones listed, about 94% are singletons. Specimen: T cells isolated from PBMCs. The receptors were sampled from a human donor in good health.

The rearrangement uses TRBV27 and TRBJ2-7; the match to TRBD1 covers 7 bases. The CDR3 totals 15 residues. Germline trimming cut 5 bases from V and 3 bases from J; bases unmatched to any gene: 10. Germline V gene lookup returns CDR1 MNHEY and CDR2 SMNVEV (reference sequence). This CDR3 is CASSNGQVEIYEQYF. The CDR3 nucleotides are TGTGCCAGCAGTAACGGACAGGTTGAGATCTACGAGCAGTACTTC.

The chain links TRBV4-3 to TRBJ1-2; D is ambiguous. The germline V and J ends were trimmed by 2 bases and 6 bases, with 13 bases remaining between them. Germline V gene sequence: CDR1 LGHNA, CDR2 YSLEER. CDR3 length: 14 amino acids. As DNA, the CDR3 is TGCGCCAGCAGCCAATTCGAGACACCTCATGGCTACACCTTC. It codes for CASSQFETPHGYTF.

The rearrangement uses TRBV7-9 and TRBJ1-4, with D unclear. Looked up from germline, CDR1 is SEHNR and CDR2 is FQNEAQ (reference sequence). Trimming removed 1 base at V and 3 bases at J, with 6 bases between. The CDR3 has 14 residues. The chain's CDR3 is CASSLGRPNEKLFF. CDR3 sequence (DNA): TGTGCCAGCAGCTTAGGGAGACCTAATGAAAAACTGTTTTTT.

The rearrangement links TRBV11-2 to TRBJ2-7, with D possibly TRBD2 on 6 matching bases. The V gene's germline CDR1 is SGHAT and CDR2 FQNNGV. V was clipped by 3 bases and J by 1 base, with 7 bases between them. CDR3 length: 13 amino acids. The CDR3 spells CASSLAGSYEQYF. In DNA form, the CDR3 reads TGTGCCAGCAGCTTGGCGGGATCCTACGAGCAGTACTTC.